A single sample is the source of the 11 T cell receptor beta chains below, sequenced in a study of T cells in Graves' hyperthyroidism and ophthalmopathy. Amplification targeted TCR beta CDR3 regions from RNA transcripts. A set of HTBI primers served as the primers for a first-round RT-PCR of the TCR CDR3. TCRdb passed the multiplex PCR reads through MiXCR, listing each CDR3 protein once. The table lists some 370,000 distinct CDR3 sequences, over 13% of them singletons. The specimen was blood. These receptor sequences come from a man aged 45-65 years with Graves' ophthalmopathy.

V and J are TRBV9 and TRBJ2-2; D gene ambiguous. Trimming took 0 bases from V and 4 from J, leaving 10 bases between them. The CDR3 spans 15 residues. CDR1 and CDR2 (germline): SGDLS, YYNGEE. In DNA, the CDR3 is TGTGCCAGCAGCGTAGCCCGTGACTCCACCGGGGAGCTGTTTTTT. Protein: CASSVARDSTGELFF.

The J gene is TRBJ2-3, the V gene TRBV3-1; D is possibly TRBD2 (6 bases). Trimming left V 4 bases short and J 3 bases short, with 14 bases between. This CDR3 spans 15 amino acids. Germline V gene lookup returns CDR1 LGHDT and CDR2 YNNKEL (reference sequence). The CDR3 DNA is TGTGCCAGCAGCCCGGGGCCGGCGGGGACAGATACGCAGTATTTT. It encodes CASSPGPAGTDTQYF.

This chain joins TRBV20-1 and TRBJ2-5, with D perhaps TRBD2 (6 bases). CDR3 size: 14 residues. Trimming cost V 0 bases and J 4 bases, with 12 bases left between them. Germline assignment: CDR1 DFQATT and CDR2 SNEGSKA (reference sequence). Here the CDR3 reads CSARDTGVRETQYF. The CDR3 coding sequence is TGCAGTGCTAGAGATACGGGGGTGAGAGAGACCCAGTACTTC.

The V gene is TRBV6-2 or TRBV6-3, the J gene TRBJ2-1, with 7 bases fitting TRBD1. V lost 7 bases, J lost 8 bases, and 8 bases stayed unmatched. CDR1 is MNHEY, CDR2 SVGEGT, per germline. The CDR3 has 13 residues. The CDR3, as DNA: TGTGCCAGCACCGTACAGGGGCGGGATGAGCAGTTCTTC. This translates into CASTVQGRDEQFF.

Many counts were recorded for this clonotype. The chain combines TRBV5-1 with TRBJ2-1; 7 positions match TRBD2. Germline CDR1 SGHRS, CDR2 YFSETQ. The CDR3 has 15 amino acids. The ends lost 3 bases at V and 5 bases at J; junction bases unmatched: 8. CDR3 protein: CASSSTPGRNNEQFF. In DNA, the CDR3 is TGCGCCAGCAGCTCCACACCCGGGAGGAACAATGAGCAGTTCTTC.

This rearrangement joins TRBV6-4 to TRBJ2-7; D not certain. The CDR3 has 14 residues. The V end lost 6 bases, the J end lost 4 bases, and 16 bases lay between the germline ends. Germline CDR1 and CDR2: MRHNA and SNTAGT. The CDR3 coding sequence is TGTGCCAGCAGACTCGGGCTCCAAGTGTACGAGCAGTACTTC. Translation: CASRLGLQVYEQYF.

The rearrangement uses TRBV29-1 and TRBJ2-7; 14 bases are a match to TRBD2. The trim removed 6 bases at V and 3 bases at J, leaving 7 bases unmatched. This CDR3 contains 15 residues. From germline, CDR1 is SQVTM and CDR2 ANQGSEA. CDR3 nucleotide sequence: TGCAGCGTCGGACTAGCGGGGGGAACGGTCTACGAGCAGTACTTC. This codes for CSVGLAGGTVYEQYF.

This clonotype was seen more than once but under ten times. The V gene is TRBV19, the J gene TRBJ2-1; perhaps TRBD2 as D (5 bases). V gave up 8 bases and J gave up 6 bases, with 11 bases separating them. CDR3 length: 12 residues. Germline loops: CDR1 LNHDA, CDR2 SQIVND (reference sequence). In nucleotides, the CDR3 is TGTGCCAGTTTCGGGATAAGCAATGAGCAGTTCTTC. It specifies CASFGISNEQFF.

This clonotype appeared a few times. The CDR3 sequence: CASSFPRGGKETQYF. CDR3 sequence (DNA): TGTGCCAGCAGTTTCCCCAGAGGAGGTAAAGAGACCCAGTACTTC. The chain employs TRBV28 and TRBJ2-5; a possible D gene is TRBD2 (5 bases). Germline V gives CDR1 MDHEN, CDR2 SYDVKM. Trimming cost V 3 bases and J 3 bases, with 14 bases left between them. This CDR3 has 15 residues.

This clonotype was counted between two and nine times. The chain combines TRBV10-3 with TRBJ1-4; 9 bases line up with TRBD1. Trimming at V came to 3 bases and at J to 8 bases, leaving 7 bases not matched to a gene. This CDR3 spans 15 amino acids. Germline loops: CDR1 ENHRY, CDR2 SYGVKD. Here the CDR3 reads CAISDPDRGWEKLFF. The CDR3 bases are TGTGCCATCAGTGATCCGGACAGGGGTTGGGAAAAACTGTTTTTT.

This chain connects TRBV6-1 to TRBJ2-2; D ambiguous. V lost 1 base and J 1 base, leaving 10 bases between the germline ends. Germline lookup yields CDR1 MNHNS and CDR2 SASEGT. This CDR3 contains 16 residues. The CDR3 is CASSEGSLGNTGELFF. CDR3 nucleotides: TGTGCCAGCAGTGAAGGGTCGCTCGGGAACACCGGGGAGCTGTTTTTT.